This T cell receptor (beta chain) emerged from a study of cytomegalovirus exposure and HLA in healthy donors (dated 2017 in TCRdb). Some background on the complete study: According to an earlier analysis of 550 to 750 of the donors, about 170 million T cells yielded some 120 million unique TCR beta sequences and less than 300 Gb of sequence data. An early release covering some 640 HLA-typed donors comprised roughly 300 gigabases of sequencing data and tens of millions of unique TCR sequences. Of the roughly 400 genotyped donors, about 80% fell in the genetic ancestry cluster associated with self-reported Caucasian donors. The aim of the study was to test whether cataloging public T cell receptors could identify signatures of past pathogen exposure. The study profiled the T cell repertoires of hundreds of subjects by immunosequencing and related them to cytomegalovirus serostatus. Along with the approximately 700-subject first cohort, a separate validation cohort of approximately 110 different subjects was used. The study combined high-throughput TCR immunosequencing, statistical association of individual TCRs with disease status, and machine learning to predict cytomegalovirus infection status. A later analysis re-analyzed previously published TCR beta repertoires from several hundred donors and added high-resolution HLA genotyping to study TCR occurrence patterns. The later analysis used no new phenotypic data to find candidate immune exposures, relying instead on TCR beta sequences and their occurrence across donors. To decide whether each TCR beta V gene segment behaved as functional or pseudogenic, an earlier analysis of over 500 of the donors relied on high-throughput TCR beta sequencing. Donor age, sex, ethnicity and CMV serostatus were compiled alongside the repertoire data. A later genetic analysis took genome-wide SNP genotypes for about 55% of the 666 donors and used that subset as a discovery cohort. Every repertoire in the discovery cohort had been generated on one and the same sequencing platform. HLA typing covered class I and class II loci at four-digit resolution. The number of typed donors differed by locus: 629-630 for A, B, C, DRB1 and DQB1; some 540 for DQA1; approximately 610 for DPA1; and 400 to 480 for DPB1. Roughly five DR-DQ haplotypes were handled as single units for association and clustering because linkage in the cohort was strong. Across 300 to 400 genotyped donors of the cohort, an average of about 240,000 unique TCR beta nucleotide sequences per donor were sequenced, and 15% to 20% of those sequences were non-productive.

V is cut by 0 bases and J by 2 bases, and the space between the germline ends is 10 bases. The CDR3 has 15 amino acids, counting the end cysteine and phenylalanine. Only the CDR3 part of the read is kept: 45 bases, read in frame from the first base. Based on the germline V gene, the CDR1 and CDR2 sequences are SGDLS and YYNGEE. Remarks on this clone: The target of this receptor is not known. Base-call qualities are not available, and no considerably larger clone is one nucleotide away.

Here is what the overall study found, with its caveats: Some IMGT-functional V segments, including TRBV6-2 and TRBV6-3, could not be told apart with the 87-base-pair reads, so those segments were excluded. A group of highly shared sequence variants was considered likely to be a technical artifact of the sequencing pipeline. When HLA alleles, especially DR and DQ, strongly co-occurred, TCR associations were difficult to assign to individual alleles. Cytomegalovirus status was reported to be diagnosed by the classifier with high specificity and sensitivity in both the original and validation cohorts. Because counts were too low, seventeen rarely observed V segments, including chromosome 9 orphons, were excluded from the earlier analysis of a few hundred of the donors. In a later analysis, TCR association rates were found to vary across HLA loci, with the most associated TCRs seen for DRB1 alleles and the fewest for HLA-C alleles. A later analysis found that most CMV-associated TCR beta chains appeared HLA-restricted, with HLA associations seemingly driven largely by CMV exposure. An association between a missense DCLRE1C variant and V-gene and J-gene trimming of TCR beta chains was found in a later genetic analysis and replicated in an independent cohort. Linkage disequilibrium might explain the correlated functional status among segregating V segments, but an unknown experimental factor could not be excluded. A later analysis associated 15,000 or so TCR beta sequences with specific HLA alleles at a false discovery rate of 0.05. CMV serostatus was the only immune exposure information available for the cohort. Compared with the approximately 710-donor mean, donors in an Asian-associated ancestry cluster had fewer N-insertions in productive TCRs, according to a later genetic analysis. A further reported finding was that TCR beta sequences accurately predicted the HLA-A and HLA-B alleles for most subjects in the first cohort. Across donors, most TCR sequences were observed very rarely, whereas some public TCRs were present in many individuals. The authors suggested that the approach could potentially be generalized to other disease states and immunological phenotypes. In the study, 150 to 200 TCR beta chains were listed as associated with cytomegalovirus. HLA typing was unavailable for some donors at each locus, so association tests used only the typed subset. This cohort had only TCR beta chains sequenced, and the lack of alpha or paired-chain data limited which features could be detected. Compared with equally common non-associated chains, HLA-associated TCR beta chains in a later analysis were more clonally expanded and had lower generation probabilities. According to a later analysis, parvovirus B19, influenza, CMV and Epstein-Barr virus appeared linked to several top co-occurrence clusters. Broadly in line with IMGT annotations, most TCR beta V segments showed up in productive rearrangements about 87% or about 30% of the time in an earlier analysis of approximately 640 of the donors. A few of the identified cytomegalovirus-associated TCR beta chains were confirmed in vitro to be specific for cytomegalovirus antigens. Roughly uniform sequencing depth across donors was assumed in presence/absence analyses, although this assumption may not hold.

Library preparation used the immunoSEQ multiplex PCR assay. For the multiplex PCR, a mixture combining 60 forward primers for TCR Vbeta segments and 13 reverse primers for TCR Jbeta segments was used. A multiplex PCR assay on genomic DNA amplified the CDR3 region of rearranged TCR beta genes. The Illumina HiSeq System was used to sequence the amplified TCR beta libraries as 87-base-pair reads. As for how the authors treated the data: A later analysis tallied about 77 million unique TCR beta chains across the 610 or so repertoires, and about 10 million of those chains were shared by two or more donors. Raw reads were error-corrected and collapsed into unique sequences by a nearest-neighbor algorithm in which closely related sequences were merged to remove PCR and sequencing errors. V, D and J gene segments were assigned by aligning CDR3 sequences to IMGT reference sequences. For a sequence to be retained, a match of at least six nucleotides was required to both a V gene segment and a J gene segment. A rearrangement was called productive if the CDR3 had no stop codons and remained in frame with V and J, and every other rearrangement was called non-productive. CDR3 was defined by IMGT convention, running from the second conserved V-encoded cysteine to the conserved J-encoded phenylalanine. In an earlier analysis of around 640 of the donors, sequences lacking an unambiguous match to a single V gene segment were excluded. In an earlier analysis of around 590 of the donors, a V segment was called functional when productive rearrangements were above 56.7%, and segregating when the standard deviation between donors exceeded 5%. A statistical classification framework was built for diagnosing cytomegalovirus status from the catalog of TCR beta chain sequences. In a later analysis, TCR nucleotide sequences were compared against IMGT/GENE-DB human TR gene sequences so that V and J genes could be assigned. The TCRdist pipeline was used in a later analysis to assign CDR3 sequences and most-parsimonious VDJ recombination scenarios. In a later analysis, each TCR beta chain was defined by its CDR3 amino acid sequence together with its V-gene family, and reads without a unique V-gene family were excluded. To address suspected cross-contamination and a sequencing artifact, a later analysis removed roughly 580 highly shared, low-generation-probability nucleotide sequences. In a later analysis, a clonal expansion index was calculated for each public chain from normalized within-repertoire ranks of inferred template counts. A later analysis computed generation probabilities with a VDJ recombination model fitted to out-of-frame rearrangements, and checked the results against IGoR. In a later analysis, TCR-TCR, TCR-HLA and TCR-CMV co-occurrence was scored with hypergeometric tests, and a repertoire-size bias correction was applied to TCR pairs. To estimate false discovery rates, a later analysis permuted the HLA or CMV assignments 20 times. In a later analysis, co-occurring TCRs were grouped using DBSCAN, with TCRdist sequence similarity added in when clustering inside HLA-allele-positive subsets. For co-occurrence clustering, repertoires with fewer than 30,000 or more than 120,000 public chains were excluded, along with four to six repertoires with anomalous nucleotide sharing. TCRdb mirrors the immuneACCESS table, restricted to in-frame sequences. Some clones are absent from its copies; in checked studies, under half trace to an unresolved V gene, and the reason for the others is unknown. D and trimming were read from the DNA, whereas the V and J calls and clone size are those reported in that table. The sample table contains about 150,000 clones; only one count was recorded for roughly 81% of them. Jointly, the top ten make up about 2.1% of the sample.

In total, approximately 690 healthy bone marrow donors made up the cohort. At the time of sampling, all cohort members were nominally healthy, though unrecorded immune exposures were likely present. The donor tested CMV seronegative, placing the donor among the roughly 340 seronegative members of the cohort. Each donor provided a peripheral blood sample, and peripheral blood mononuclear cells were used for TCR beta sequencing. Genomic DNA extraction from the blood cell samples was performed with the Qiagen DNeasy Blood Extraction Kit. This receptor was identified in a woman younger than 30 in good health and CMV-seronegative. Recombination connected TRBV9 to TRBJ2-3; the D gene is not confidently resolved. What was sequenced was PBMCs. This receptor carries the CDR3 CASSVGPRPTDTQYF. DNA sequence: TGTGCCAGCAGCGTAGGTCCTAGGCCCACAGATACGCAGTATTTT.